This TCR beta chain was recovered during a study of OX40 agonist ivuxolimab in advanced cancers. Generated by immunoSEQ multiplex PCR, the TCRdb table keeps only in-frame clones and is missing some. The sample has about 48,000 clones, 70% to 85% seen once. Comments on this clone: The antigen is undetermined.

Points from the study as a whole: CD4+ and CD8+ blood T cells expanded clonally by week 6 at 0.1 to 3.0 mg/kg.

Germline values: CDR1 PRHDT, CDR2 FYEKMQ (reference sequence). The CDR3 sequence is 12 residues long. Trimming shortened V by 6 bases and J by 6 bases, and 12 bases separated the two germline ends. The chain joins TRBV13 to TRBJ2-7; the D is unclear. Sequenced material: CD4+ or CD8+ T cells sorted from blood, taken in a trial of the OX40 agonist ivuxolimab. This clonotype originated in an adult with an advanced solid tumor such as melanoma, head and neck, liver or kidney cancer. The CDR3 loop is CASSPYQSEQYF. In nucleotides, the CDR3 is TGTGCCAGCAGTCCCTACCAAAGCGAGCAGTACTTC.